The source of this TCR beta chain is a study of T cell repertoires in cytomegalovirus infection. Study summary: Both recently identified HLA-C-restricted and well-studied HLA-B-restricted CMV epitopes were used in the study. Shared public TCR beta signatures pointed to both CMV infection and a matching HLA type.

TCRdb recomputed calls from the reads with MiXCR, one row per CDR3 protein. Among some 800,000 distinct CDR3 sequences listed, roughly 33% were seen once. Findings and limits, study-wide: Cumulative public TCR beta family frequency identified CMV carriers with the relevant HLA. HLA-C-restricted CMV clonotypes gave the most frequent clonotype in two of eight donors.

V was pared by 2 bases and J by 3 bases, with 8 bases between. The CDR3 contains 13 residues. CDR1 and CDR2 (germline): MNHEY, SVGEGT. This clonotype was picked up a small number of times. The target antigen is unknown. Here the sequenced sample was cultured CD8+ T cells from PBMCs, taken from culture after CMV antigen stimulation. The receptor's source is a human donor in good health (CMV status not recorded). Some clones in this sample may be carry-over from other donors' samples. The rearrangement joins TRBV6-2 or TRBV6-3 to TRBJ2-7; unclear D gene. Here the CDR3 DNA reads TGTGCCAGCAGTTACGGGTACGTCTACGAGCAGTACGTC. Translating it yields CASSYGYVYEQYV.